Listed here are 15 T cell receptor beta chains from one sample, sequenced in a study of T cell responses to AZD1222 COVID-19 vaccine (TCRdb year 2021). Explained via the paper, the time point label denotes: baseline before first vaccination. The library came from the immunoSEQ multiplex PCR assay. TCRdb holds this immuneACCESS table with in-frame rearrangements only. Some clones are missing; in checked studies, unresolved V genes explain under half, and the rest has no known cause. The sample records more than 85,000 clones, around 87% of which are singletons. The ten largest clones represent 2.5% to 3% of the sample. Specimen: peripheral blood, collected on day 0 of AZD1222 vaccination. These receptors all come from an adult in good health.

The CDR3 sequence: CASSPSSFIQGEPRGYTF. CDR3 DNA: TGTGCCAGCAGCCCTTCAAGTTTTATCCAGGGGGAGCCCCGTGGCTACACCTTC. This sequence joins TRBV28 and TRBJ1-2; 7 nucleotides line up with TRBD1. This CDR3 region has 18 residues. CDR1 is MDHEN, CDR2 SYDVKM, per germline. The trim removed 6 bases at V and 7 bases at J, leaving 23 bases unmatched.

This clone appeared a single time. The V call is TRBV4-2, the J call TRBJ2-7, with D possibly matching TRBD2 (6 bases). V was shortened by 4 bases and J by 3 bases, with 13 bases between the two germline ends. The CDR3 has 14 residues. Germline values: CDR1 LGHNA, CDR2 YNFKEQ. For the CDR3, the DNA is TGTGCCAGCAGCCCGGGGCGGGAACTCTACGAGCAGTACTTC. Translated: CASSPGRELYEQYF.

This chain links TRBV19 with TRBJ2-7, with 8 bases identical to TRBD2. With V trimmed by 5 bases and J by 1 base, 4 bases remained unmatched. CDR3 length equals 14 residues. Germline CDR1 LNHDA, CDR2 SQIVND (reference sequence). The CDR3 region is CASSWTSSSYEQYF. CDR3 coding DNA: TGTGCCAGTAGTTGGACTAGCTCTTCCTACGAGCAGTACTTC. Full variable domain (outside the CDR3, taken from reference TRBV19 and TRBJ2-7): DGGITQSPKYLFRKEGQNVTLSCEQNLNHDAMYWYRQDPGQGLRLIYYSQIVNDFQKGDIAEGYSVSREKKESFPLTVTSAQKNPTAFYLCASSWTSSSYEQYFGPGTRLTVT.

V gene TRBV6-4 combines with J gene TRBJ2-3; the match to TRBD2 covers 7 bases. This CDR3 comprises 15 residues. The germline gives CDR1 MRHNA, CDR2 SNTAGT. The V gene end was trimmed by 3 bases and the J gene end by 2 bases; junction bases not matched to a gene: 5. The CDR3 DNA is TGTGCCAGCAGTGATGGAGCGGGATACACAGATACGCAGTATTTT. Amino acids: CASSDGAGYTDTQYF.

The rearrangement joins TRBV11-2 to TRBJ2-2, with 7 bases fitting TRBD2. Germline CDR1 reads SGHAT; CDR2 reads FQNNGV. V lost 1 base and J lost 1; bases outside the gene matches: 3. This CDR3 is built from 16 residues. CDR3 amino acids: CASSLGSSGNTGELFF. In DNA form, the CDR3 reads TGTGCCAGCAGCTTAGGCTCTAGCGGGAACACCGGGGAGCTGTTTTTT.

The DNA for the CDR3 is TGTGCCAGAAGCTTGGGTAGGGGAGATAATGAGCAGTTCTTC. It translates to CARSLGRGDNEQFF. The rearrangement joins TRBV5-3 to TRBJ2-1; the D gene could be TRBD1 or TRBD2 (5 bases each). TRBV5-3 is labeled an ORF, and its function is uncertain. This CDR3 comprises 14 residues. V was clipped by 0 bases and J by 7 bases, with 11 bases between them.

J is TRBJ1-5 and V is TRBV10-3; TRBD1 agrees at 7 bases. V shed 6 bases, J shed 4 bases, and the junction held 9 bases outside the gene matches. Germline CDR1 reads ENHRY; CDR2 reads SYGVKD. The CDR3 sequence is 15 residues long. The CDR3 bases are TGTGCCATCAGCGATAGACAGGGTGGGAATCAGCCCCAGCATTTT. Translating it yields CAISDRQGGNQPQHF.

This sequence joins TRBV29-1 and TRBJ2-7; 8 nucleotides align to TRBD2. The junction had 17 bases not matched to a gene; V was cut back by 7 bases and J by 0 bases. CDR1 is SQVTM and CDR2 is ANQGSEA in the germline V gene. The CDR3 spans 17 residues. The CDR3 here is CSALLPGRGVSSYEQYF. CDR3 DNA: TGCAGCGCTCTCCTTCCGGGGCGGGGGGTAAGCTCCTACGAGCAGTACTTC.

The CDR3 sequence is CASSLKVDTEAFF. CDR3 in DNA: TGTGCCAGCAGCTTAAAGGTCGACACTGAAGCTTTCTTT. The chain recombines TRBV11-1 with TRBJ1-1; D ambiguous. The germline CDR1 and CDR2 sequences are SGHAT and FQDESV (reference sequence). Trimming pared 2 bases from V and 3 bases from J, leaving 7 bases between. The CDR3 consists of 13 residues.

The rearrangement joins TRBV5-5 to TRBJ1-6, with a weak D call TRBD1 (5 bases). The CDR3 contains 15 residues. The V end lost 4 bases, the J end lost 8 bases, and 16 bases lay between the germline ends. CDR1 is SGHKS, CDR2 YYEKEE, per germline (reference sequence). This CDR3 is CASSKGIGGDSPLHF. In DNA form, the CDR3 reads TGTGCCAGCAGCAAAGGGATTGGGGGTGATTCACCCCTCCACTTT.

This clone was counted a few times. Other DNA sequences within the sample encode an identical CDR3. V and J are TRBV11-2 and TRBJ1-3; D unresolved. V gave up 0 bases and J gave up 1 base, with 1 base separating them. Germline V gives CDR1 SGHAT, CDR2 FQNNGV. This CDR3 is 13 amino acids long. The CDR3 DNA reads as TGTGCCAGCAGCTTAGAATCTGGAAACACCATATATTTT. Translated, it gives CASSLESGNTIYF.

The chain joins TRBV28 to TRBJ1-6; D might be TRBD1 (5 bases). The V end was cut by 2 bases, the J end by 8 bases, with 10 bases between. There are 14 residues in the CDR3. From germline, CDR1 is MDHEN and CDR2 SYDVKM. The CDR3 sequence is CASSLPGPDSPLHF. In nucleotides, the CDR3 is TGTGCCAGCAGTTTACCGGGGCCCGATTCACCCCTCCACTTT.

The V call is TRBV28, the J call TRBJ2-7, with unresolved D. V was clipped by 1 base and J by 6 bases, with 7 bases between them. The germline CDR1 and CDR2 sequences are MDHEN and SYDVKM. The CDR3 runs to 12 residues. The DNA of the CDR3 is TGTGCCAGCAGTTTATATGGGGTCGAGCAGTACTTC. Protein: CASSLYGVEQYF. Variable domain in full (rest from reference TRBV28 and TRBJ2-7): DVKVTQSSRYLVKRTGEKVFLECVQDMDHENMFWYRQDPGLGLRLIYFSYDVKMKEKGDIPEGYSVSREKKERFSLILESASTNQTSMYLCASSLYGVEQYFGPGTRLTVT.

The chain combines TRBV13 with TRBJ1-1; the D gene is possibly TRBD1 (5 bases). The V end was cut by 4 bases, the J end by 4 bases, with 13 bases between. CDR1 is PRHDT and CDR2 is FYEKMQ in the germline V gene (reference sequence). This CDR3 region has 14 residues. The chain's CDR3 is CASSSLWGLTEAFF. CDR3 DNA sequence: TGTGCCAGCAGCTCTCTGTGGGGACTCACTGAAGCTTTCTTT.

CDR3 amino acids: CAITPGAGTEPKNIQYF. DNA of the CDR3: TGTGCCATAACTCCGGGAGCAGGGACGGAGCCCAAAAACATTCAGTACTTC. V and J are TRBV2 and TRBJ2-4; weak D call: TRBD2 (6 bases). Trimming took 10 bases from V and 2 from J, leaving 24 bases between them. The CDR3 runs 17 residues. Germline CDR1 SNHLY, CDR2 FYNNEI.